This record covers a single TCR beta chain. No antigen is known for it. MiXCR, applied by TCRdb to the 5' RACE reads, yields one record per CDR3 protein. The sample has approximately 680,000 distinct CDR3 sequences, about 7% seen once. The V segment lost 7 bases and the J segment 4 bases; nucleotides outside the gene matches: 3. Germline V gives CDR1 KGHDR, CDR2 SFDVKD. The CDR3 has 14 amino acids. The data were taken from a study of identical twins. Study results and caveats: Where beta out-of-frame sequences were concerned, excess twin sharing was weaker. Rather than following the same donors, the conclusions depended on cross-sectional statistical analysis.

Separately, the same data were catalogued under a study of yellow fever vaccine responses in identical twins.

The V gene is TRBV24-1, the J gene TRBJ2-3; 11 bases line up with TRBD2. The sequence was collected from a woman under 30 in good health. Input material: PBMCs. The chain's CDR3 is CATSTSGGADTQYF. The CDR3 DNA reads TGTGCCACCAGCACTAGCGGGGGCGCAGATACGCAGTATTTT.